Listed below are T cell receptor beta chains from one sample, sequenced in a study of blood T cells in healthy people across ages. One entry per CDR3 protein, called by TCRdb with MiXCR from the 5' RACE reads. The data show 1.5 million to 2 million distinct CDR3 sequences, roughly 52% seen once. Material: blood. Source of these receptors: a woman aged 40-49 years in good health. CDR3s include the opening cysteine and the closing phenylalanine or tryptophan. Each record gives: V gene, J gene, clone size, D gene, CDR3 DNA, CDR3 protein. A D gene is named only where the DNA matches it firmly. Expanded clones are given a class, and other clones once, few, many or no size at all.

>TRBV2|TRBJ2-7|.|TRBD1
TGTGCCAGCACTACAGGGGGTGGTTCCTACGAGCAGTACTTC
CASTTGGGSYEQYF
>TRBV7-2|TRBJ2-7|few|.
TGTGCCAGCAGCACTCCCCCCTTCTACGAGCAGTACTTC
CASSTPPFYEQYF
>TRBV7-9|TRBJ2-7|few|.
TGTGCCAGCAGCTTAATGGGAATCTACGAGCAGTACTTC
CASSLMGIYEQYF
>TRBV20-1|TRBJ2-3|.|TRBD2
TGCAGTGTTGAGACCGGGACTAGCTTTATGACAGATACGCAGTATTTT
CSVETGTSFMTDTQYF
>TRBV20-1|TRBJ2-4|few|TRBD2
TGCAGTGCTAGATTTGGCCCCGGGACTAGCGGGACTCTAGCCAAAAACATTCAGTACTTC
CSARFGPGTSGTLAKNIQYF
>TRBV7-9|TRBJ2-1|.|.
TGTGCCAGCAGCTCTGCGAGCTCCTACAATGAGCAGTTCTTC
CASSSASSYNEQFF
>TRBV29-1|TRBJ2-5|.|.
TGCAGCGTTGAAGGAATGCTTGGAGAGCAGTACTTC
CSVEGMLGEQYF
>TRBV5-1|TRBJ1-2|few|.
TGCGCCAGCAGCGATGATTTGACTGATAACTATGGCTACACCTTC
CASSDDLTDNYGYTF
>TRBV20-1|TRBJ2-5|.|.
TGCAGTGCTCCTCCGGGACACCGCCAAGAGACCCAGTACTTC
CSAPPGHRQETQYF
>TRBV15|TRBJ1-2|few|TRBD1
TGTGCCACCAGCAGAGATAAAGACAGGGCGGGTGGCTACACCTTC
CATSRDKDRAGGYTF
>TRBV7-2|TRBJ2-7|few|TRBD1
TGTGCCAGCATCAAGGGAGGGACAGGGCTCTCCTACGAGCAGTACTTC
CASIKGGTGLSYEQYF
>TRBV29-1|TRBJ2-1|once|TRBD1
TGCAGCGTTGAAGTCGTGGGACAGGGAAGGAGTGAGCAGTTCTTC
CSVEVVGQGRSEQFF
>TRBV12-3/TRBV12-4|TRBJ2-1|.|TRBD2
TGTGCCAGCAGCCCCCCGACTAGCGGGGGCGATGAGCAGTTCTTC
CASSPPTSGGDEQFF
>TRBV11-3|TRBJ2-1|.|.
TGTGCCAGCAGCTTATCCCCGGCGGGTGAGCAGTTCTTC
CASSLSPAGEQFF
>TRBV7-2|TRBJ1-5|.|TRBD1
TGTGCCAGCAGCCCCAACAGGGGTGGGGGGCAGCCCCAGCATTTT
CASSPNRGGGQPQHF
>TRBV27|TRBJ2-5|few|TRBD2
TGTGCCAGCAGGGATGGTAGAGCGGGGGAGACCCAGTACTTC
CASRDGRAGETQYF
>TRBV20-1|TRBJ1-2|.|.
TGCAGTGCTAACCAGGCCTATGGCTACACCTTC
CSANQAYGYTF
>TRBV7-3|TRBJ2-1|.|.
TGTGCCAGCAGCTTTCAGGGGGGAAGGCAGTTCTTC
CASSFQGGRQFF
>TRBV24-1|TRBJ2-1|.|.
TGTGCCACCAGTGATTTTGGGGGTCCGGAGCAGTTCTTC
CATSDFGGPEQFF
>TRBV12-3/TRBV12-4|TRBJ1-6|.|TRBD1
TGTGCCAGCAGTTTACAGGGGGCCTCGAGGTATTCACCCCTCCACTTT
CASSLQGASRYSPLHF
>TRBV4-1|TRBJ2-3|.|TRBD2
TGCGCCAGCAGCTGGTCCGGGGGAGGGAGCACAGATACGCAGTATTTT
CASSWSGGGSTDTQYF
>TRBV27|TRBJ2-6|few|TRBD2
TGTGCCAGCGGACTAGCGGGGGTGCACTCCCTTGCTGGGGCCAACGTCCTGACTTTC
CASGLAGVHSLAGANVLTF
>TRBV27|TRBJ2-3|many|TRBD1
TGTGCCAGCAGGAGACAGGGTAGCACAGATACGCAGTATTTT
CASRRQGSTDTQYF
>TRBV9|TRBJ2-5|.|.
TGTGCCAGCAGCGTAGCCGGGGGCGAGGGCCAAGAGACCCAGTACTTC
CASSVAGGEGQETQYF
>TRBV20-1|TRBJ2-5|few|TRBD1
TGCAGTGCATACAGGGGGTACCAAGAGACCCAGTACTTC
CSAYRGYQETQYF
>TRBV7-9|TRBJ2-7|few|.
TGTGCCAGCAGCAATTGGTCCAGGGCCCCCTACGAGCAGTACTTC
CASSNWSRAPYEQYF
>TRBV6-5|TRBJ1-6|once|.
TGTGCCAGCAGTTACTTTCCGGGACTGTCTGGTTCACCCCTCCACTTT
CASSYFPGLSGSPLHF
>TRBV27|TRBJ2-5|.|TRBD2
TGTGCCAGCACTAAAGCGGGGGTATGGGAGACCCAGTACTTC
CASTKAGVWETQYF
>TRBV12-5|TRBJ2-3|.|TRBD1
TGTGCTAGTGGCCGCGGACAGGGGGGCACAGATACGCAGTATTTT
CASGRGQGGTDTQYF
>TRBV28|TRBJ1-5|.|.
TGTGCCAGCAGTATCGGGGCCGAAGGATATAGCAATCAGCCCCAGCATTTT
CASSIGAEGYSNQPQHF
>TRBV24-1|TRBJ2-7|.|.
TGTGCCACCAGTGCTCCCCTGTACGAGCAGTACTTC
CATSAPLYEQYF
>TRBV28|TRBJ2-7|few|.
TGTGCCAGCAATCACGGGGCCAGGGACTACGAGCAGTACTTC
CASNHGARDYEQYF
>TRBV7-9|TRBJ2-5|once|.
TGTGCCACCGACCCTACTAGCCAAGAGACCCAGTACTTC
CATDPTSQETQYF
>TRBV4-1|TRBJ1-5|few|.
TGCGCCAGCAGCCAAGAGGGGACAAATAGCAATCAGCCCCAGCATTTT
CASSQEGTNSNQPQHF
>TRBV5-1|TRBJ2-1|.|.
TGCGCCAGCAGCTCTAGCCCGCAGGGTCATGAGCAGTTCTTC
CASSSSPQGHEQFF
>TRBV6-2/TRBV6-3|TRBJ1-2|.|.
TGTGCCAGCAGTCCCACGGGCCGTGAGAGGGGCTACACCTTC
CASSPTGRERGYTF
>TRBV10-3|TRBJ2-5|.|.
TGTGCCATCAGTGAGGTTGGGTTTTCAGAGACCCAGTACTTC
CAISEVGFSETQYF
>TRBV24-1|TRBJ2-1|.|TRBD2
TGTGCCACCAGTGACCCGACTCTAGCGGGGGTGCTAGGTGAGCAGTTCTTC
CATSDPTLAGVLGEQFF
>TRBV28|TRBJ2-1|.|.
TGTGCCAGCAGTTTTGGCAGGGAGGTCAGGAGCTCCTACAATGAGCAGTTCTTC
CASSFGREVRSSYNEQFF
>TRBV7-2|TRBJ2-5|few|TRBD2
TGTGCCAGCAGCTTAAATTCTCTGACTAGCGGGGGCAGAGAGACCCAGTACTTC
CASSLNSLTSGGRETQYF
>TRBV12-3/TRBV12-4|TRBJ2-3|.|TRBD2
TGTGCCAGCAGTCCCGCGCTAGCGGGGGATCCTAACACAGATACCCAGTATTTT
CASSPALAGDPNTDTQYF
>TRBV14|TRBJ2-5|.|.
TGTGCCACCTCCGTTGGATGGGAGCAGTACTTC
CATSVGWEQYF
>TRBV3-1|TRBJ2-3|.|.
TGTGCCAGCAGCCTGTGGACTGCAGATACGCAGTATTTT
CASSLWTADTQYF
>TRBV12-3/TRBV12-4|TRBJ1-5|few|.
TGTGCCAGCAGTGTGCTAGGAAGCCAGCCCCAGCATTTT
CASSVLGSQPQHF
>TRBV2|TRBJ2-5|few|.
TGTGCCAGCAGCCTCCGGGACTTAGAAGAGACCCAGTACTTC
CASSLRDLEETQYF
>TRBV4-3|TRBJ2-5|.|.
TGCGCCAGCAGCCTAATGCGGGGGGGGACAGGGCAAGAGACCCAGTACTTC
CASSLMRGGTGQETQYF
>TRBV20-1|TRBJ2-4|.|TRBD1
TGCAGTGCGGGGGACAGTCTAGCCAAAAACATTCAGTACTTC
CSAGDSLAKNIQYF
>TRBV7-2|TRBJ2-1|many|.
TGCGCCAGCAGCTTGGTTTCTACCAATGAGCAGTTCTTC
CASSLVSTNEQFF
>TRBV7-8|TRBJ2-1|once|.
TGTGCCAGCAGCTTAGGTGCGCTAGCTTATGAGCAGTTCTTC
CASSLGALAYEQFF
>TRBV3-1|TRBJ2-7|few|.
TGTGCCAGCAGCCAAGTCGCAGGGGACGAGCAGTACTTC
CASSQVAGDEQYF